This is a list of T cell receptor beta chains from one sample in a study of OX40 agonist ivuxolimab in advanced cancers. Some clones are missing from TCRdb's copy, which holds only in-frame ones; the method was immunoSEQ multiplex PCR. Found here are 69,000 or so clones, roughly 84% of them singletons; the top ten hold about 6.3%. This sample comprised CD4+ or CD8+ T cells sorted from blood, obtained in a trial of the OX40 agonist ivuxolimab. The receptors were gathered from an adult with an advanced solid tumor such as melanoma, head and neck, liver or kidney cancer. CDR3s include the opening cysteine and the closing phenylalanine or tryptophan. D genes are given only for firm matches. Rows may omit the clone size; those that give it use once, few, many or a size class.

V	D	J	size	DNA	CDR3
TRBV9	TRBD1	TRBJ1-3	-	TGTGCCAGCAGCGCGACCCGGGACAGTCGCGGGCTGGGAAACACCATATATTTT	CASSATRDSRGLGNTIYF
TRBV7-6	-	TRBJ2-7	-	TGTGCCAGCAGCTTAGAGGGCCGAGACTCCTACGAGCAGTACTTC	CASSLEGRDSYEQYF
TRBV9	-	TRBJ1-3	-	TGTGCCAGCAGCGACCAGCCCCAGGGCTCTGGAAACACCATATATTTT	CASSDQPQGSGNTIYF
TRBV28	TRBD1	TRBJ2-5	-	TGTGCCAGCAGAGTGACAGGGTGGGATGAGACCCAGTACTTC	CASRVTGWDETQYF
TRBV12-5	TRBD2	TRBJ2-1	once	TGTGCTAGTGGTTTCCTTAGCGGGAGGGCAATCTACAATGAGCAGTTCTTC	CASGFLSGRAIYNEQFF
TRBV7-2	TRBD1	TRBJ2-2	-	TGTGCCAGCAGTACTCAAGGACAGGGCGGGGGGGAGCTGTTTTTT	CASSTQGQGGGELFF
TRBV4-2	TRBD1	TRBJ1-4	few	TGTGCCAGCAGCCAATCGACAGGGGTTAGGTCAAAACTGTTTTTT	CASSQSTGVRSKLFF
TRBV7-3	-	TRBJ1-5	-	TGTGCCAGCAGCCCGAATCAGCCCCAGCATTTT	CASSPNQPQHF
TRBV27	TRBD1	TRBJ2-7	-	TGTGCCAGCAGTTTGTCTGGACAGGGGTTCCACGAGCAGTACTTC	CASSLSGQGFHEQYF
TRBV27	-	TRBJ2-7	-	TGTGCCAGCAGTTTATCTGCCTGGGGACAATCCACCTACGAGCAGTACTTC	CASSLSAWGQSTYEQYF
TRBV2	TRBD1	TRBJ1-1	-	TGTGCCAGCAGTGAAGCGCGGGACAGGGTTTTATTGAACACTGAAGCTTTCTTT	CASSEARDRVLLNTEAFF
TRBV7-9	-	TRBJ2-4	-	TGTGCCAGCAGCTGGGACCTGAACATTCAGTACTTC	CASSWDLNIQYF
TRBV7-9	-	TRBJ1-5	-	TGTGCCAGCAGCTTAGGTGAGGGGATCGGCAATCAGCCCCAGCATTTT	CASSLGEGIGNQPQHF
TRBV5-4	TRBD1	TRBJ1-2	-	TGTGCCAGCAGCCCGCAACAGGGGGCGCTTGTCTATGGCTACACCTTC	CASSPQQGALVYGYTF
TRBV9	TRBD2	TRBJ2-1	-	TGTGCCAGCAGCGTAATTGGACTAGCGGACAATGAGCAGTTCTTC	CASSVIGLADNEQFF
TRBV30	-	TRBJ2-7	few	TGTGCCTGGAGTAATGGCAGAGGCTACGAGCAGTACTTC	CAWSNGRGYEQYF
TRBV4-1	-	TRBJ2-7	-	TGCGCCAGCAGCCTAAGGGATAGCTCCTACGAGCAGTACTTC	CASSLRDSSYEQYF
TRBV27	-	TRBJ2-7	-	TGTGCCAGCAGTTTCGGGCAGGACTACGAGCAGTACTTC	CASSFGQDYEQYF
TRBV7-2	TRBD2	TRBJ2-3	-	TGTGCCAGCAGCTTACGGCTAGCGGAGGAGGGAGATACGCAGTATTTT	CASSLRLAEEGDTQYF
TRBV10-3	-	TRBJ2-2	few	TGTGCCTCTCAAGGGAGTACCGGGGAGCTGTTTTTT	CASQGSTGELFF
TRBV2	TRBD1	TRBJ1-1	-	TGTGCCAGCAGAGGGGACAGGGGCAACACTGAAGCTTTCTTT	CASRGDRGNTEAFF
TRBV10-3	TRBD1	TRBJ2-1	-	TGTGCCATCACGTCAGGGGGCTCCTACAATGAGCAGTTCTTC	CAITSGGSYNEQFF
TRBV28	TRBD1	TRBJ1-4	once	TGTGCCAGCACAGAGACAGGGTTAGAAAAACTGTTTTTT	CASTETGLEKLFF
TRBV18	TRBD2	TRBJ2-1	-	TGTGCCAGCTCACCAAGGACTAGCCCTGGAAGTGAGCAGTTCTTC	CASSPRTSPGSEQFF
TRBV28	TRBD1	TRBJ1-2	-	TGTGCCAGCAGTTTCGGGGGGACAGGGGCGATTGGCTACACCTTC	CASSFGGTGAIGYTF
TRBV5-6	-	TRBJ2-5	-	TGTGCCAGCAGCTTGTGGGACCCGTACCAAGAGACCCAGTACTTC	CASSLWDPYQETQYF
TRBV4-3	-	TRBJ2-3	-	TGCGCCAGCAGCCCCTGGGACGGATCAGATACGCAGTATTTT	CASSPWDGSDTQYF
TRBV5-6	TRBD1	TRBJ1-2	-	TGTGCCAGCAGCCTCGGGACAGGGGCGCTCTATGGCTACACCTTC	CASSLGTGALYGYTF
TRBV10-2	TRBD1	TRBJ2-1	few	TGCGCCAGCAGTGATGGGACAGGGGGTACGACCTACAATGAGCAGTTCTTC	CASSDGTGGTTYNEQFF
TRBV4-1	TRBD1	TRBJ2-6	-	TGCGCCAGCAGCCAAGAGACAGGGACCGGGGCCAACGTCCTGACTTTC	CASSQETGTGANVLTF
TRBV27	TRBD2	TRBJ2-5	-	TGTGCCAGCAGATCTTTAACGGGAGGGAAGGAGACCCAGTACTTC	CASRSLTGGKETQYF
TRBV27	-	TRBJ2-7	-	TGTGCCAGCAGCACTGGGCAGGACGAGCAGTACTTC	CASSTGQDEQYF
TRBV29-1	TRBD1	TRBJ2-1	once	TGCAGCGTTGAACTTCCAGGGGGCGCAGAAGATGAGCAGTTCTTC	CSVELPGGAEDEQFF
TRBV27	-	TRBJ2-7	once	TGTGCCAGCAGTTATTCCACAGACTCGCCCGAGCAGTACTTC	CASSYSTDSPEQYF
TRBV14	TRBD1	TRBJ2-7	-	TGTGCCAGCAGCCGCAGGACAGGGGTCTTAGGAGCCTACGAGCAGTACTTC	CASSRRTGVLGAYEQYF
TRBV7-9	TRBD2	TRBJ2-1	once	TGTGCCAGCAGCTTCTTAGCGGGAGGTTTAGATGAGCAGTTCTTC	CASSFLAGGLDEQFF
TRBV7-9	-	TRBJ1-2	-	TGTGCCAGCAGCTTAGTACAGGGAAAGGATGGCTACACCTTC	CASSLVQGKDGYTF
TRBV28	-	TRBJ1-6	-	TGTGCCAGCAGTTCCCCGGGTGAGGGGCAGGGATATTCACCCCTCCACTTT	CASSSPGEGQGYSPLHF
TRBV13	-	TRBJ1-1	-	TGTGCCAGCAGCTTCACAGGCATCACTGAAGCTTTCTTT	CASSFTGITEAFF
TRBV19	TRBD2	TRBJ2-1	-	TGTGCCAGTAGCGAGGTCCGGGGGGGTGAGCAGTTCTTC	CASSEVRGGEQFF
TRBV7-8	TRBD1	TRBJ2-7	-	TGTGCCAGCAGCGAAGACAGGGGGCGATACTACGAGCAGTACTTC	CASSEDRGRYYEQYF
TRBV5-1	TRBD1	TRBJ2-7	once	TGCGCCAGCAGCTACGGACAGGGGGAACGGTACGAGCAGTACTTC	CASSYGQGERYEQYF
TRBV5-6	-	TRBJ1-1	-	TGTGCCAGCAGCTTGGGGGCCGGGGGATACACTGAAGCTTTCTTT	CASSLGAGGYTEAFF
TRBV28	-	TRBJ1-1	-	TGTGCCAGCAGTCCAGGGTCTAAGGACACTGAAGCTTTCTTT	CASSPGSKDTEAFF
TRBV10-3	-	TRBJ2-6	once	TGTGCCATCAGTGAGTCTCACCCCCGAGGGCAGGGGGCCAACGTCCTGACTTTC	CAISESHPRGQGANVLTF
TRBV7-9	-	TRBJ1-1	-	TGTGCCAGCACCATCCCCGGCGGAATGAACACTGAAGCTTTCTTT	CASTIPGGMNTEAFF
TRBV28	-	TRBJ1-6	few	TGTGCCAGCAGTTTAGTCAACCCATATTCACCCCTCCACTTT	CASSLVNPYSPLHF
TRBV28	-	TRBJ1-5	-	TGTGCCAGCAAAGTAGGGGGGCAATTCGGTCAGCCCCAGCATTTT	CASKVGGQFGQPQHF
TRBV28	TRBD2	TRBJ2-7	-	TGTGCCAGCAGAAACCACGGACTAGCGACCTCCTACGAGCAGTACTTC	CASRNHGLATSYEQYF
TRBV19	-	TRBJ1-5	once	TGTGCCAGTGCTCGTTGGGGGGCTGCTCAGCCCCAGCATTTT	CASARWGAAQPQHF
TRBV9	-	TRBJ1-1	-	TGTGCCAGCAGCGTCTCGGGCTCCTTGGCGGACACTGAAGCTTTCTTT	CASSVSGSLADTEAFF
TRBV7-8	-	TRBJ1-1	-	TGTGCCAGCAGCTCATTATGGACCCGGGAAGCTTTCTTT	CASSSLWTREAFF